This T cell receptor (beta chain) was retrieved from a study of blood T cell repertoires in COVID-19. The repertoire was sequenced with immunoSEQ multiplex PCR; TCRdb's copy has only in-frame clones and lacks some. The sample has over 200,000 clones, about 90% seen once. CDR3 length equals 19 residues. Per germline, CDR1 ENHRY and CDR2 SYGVKD. V lost 5 bases to trimming and J lost 0 bases; unmatched junction nucleotides: 12. This clonotype was obtained from a woman aged 50 to 60 in a cohort exposed to, infected with or recovered from COVID-19 (not recorded which). The chain uses TRBV10-3 and TRBJ1-3, with 11 bases aligning to TRBD1. Material: PBMCs or T cells enriched from blood (not recorded which). CDR3 protein: CAISITGTGGFSSGNTIYF. The CDR3 nucleotides are TGTGCCATCAGTATCACCGGGACAGGGGGATTCAGCTCTGGAAACACCATATATTTT.